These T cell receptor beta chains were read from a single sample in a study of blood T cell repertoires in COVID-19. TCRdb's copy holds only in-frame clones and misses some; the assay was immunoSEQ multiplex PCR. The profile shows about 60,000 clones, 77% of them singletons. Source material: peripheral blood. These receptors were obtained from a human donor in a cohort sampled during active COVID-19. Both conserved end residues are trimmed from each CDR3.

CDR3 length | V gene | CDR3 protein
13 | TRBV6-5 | ASSPRQGLQHGYT
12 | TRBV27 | ASSLSGGLGKLF
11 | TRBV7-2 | ASSLVGATEAF
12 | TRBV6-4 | ASSDGQVNQPQH
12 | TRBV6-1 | ASSEATANYGYT
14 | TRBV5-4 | ASSKAGTGSTGELF
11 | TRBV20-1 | SASIQGRQPQH
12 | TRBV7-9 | ASSLARTGVGYT
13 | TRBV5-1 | ASSSTGIVADTQY
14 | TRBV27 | ASSLVGTGVNNEQF
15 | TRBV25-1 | ASRGGSGGLAYNEQF
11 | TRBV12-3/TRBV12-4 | ASEGQAYTEAF
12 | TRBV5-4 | ASSPPGDRTEAF
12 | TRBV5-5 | ASSLRRVQETQY
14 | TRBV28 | ASSLGAGRWDYGYT
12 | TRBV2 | ASSDRDRAREQY
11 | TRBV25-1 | ASSPGGGETQY
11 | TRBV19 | ASSVGGPYGYT
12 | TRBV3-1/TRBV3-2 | ASSQGAPYEKLF
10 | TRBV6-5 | ASTRGGTEAF
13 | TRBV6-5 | ASRAKLSGANVLT
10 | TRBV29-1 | SVGDRAYEQY